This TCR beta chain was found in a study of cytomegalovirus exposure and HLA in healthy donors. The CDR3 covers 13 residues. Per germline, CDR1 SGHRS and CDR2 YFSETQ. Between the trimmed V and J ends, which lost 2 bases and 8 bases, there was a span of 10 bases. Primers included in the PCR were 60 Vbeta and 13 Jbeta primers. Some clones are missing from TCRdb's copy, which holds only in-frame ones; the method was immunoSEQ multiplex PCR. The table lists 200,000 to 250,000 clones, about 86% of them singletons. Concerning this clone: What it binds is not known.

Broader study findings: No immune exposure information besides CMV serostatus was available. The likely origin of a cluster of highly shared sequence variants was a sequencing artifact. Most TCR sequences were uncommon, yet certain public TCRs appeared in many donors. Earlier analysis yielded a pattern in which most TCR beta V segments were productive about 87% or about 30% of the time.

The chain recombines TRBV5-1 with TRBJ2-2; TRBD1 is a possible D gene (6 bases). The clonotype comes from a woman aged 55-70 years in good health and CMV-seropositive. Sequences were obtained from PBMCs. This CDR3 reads CASSFAGEGELFF. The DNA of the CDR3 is TGCGCCAGCAGCTTTGCAGGGGAAGGGGAGCTGTTTTTT.